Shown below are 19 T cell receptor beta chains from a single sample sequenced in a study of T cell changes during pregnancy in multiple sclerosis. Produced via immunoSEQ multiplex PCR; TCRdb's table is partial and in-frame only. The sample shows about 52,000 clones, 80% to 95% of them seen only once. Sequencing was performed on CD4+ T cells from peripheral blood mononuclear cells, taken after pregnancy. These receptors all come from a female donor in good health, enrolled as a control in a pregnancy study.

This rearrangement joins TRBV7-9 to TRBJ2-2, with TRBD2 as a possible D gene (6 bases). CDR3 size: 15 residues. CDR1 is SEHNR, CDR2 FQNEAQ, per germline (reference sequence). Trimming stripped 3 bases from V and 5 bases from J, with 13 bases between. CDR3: CASSFYQGGTGELFF. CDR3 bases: TGTGCCAGCAGCTTCTACCAGGGAGGAACCGGGGAGCTGTTTTTT.

The chain's CDR3 is CASRAGGQGKSSGNTIYF. CDR3 nucleotides: TGTGCCAGCAGGGCCGGGGGACAGGGGAAAAGCTCTGGAAACACCATATATTTT. V usage is TRBV28 and J usage is TRBJ1-3; TRBD1 matches 10 bases. CDR1 and CDR2 from the germline V gene are MDHEN and SYDVKM. CDR3 length: 18 amino acids. J lost 0 bases, V lost 6 bases, and 11 bases had no gene match.

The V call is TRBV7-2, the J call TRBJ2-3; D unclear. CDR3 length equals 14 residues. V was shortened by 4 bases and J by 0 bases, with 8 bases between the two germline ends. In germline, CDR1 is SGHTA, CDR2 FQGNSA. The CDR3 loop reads CASSSPSSTDTQYF. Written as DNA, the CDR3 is TGTGCCAGCAGCTCCCCTTCTAGCACAGATACGCAGTATTTT.

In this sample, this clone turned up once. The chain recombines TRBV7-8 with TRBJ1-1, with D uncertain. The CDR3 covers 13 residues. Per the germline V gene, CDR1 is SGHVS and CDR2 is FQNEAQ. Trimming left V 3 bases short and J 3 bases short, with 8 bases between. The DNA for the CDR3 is TGTGCCAGCAGCTTCCCCCGAGACACTGAAGCTTTCTTT. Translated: CASSFPRDTEAFF. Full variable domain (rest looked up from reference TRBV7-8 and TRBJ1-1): GAGVSQSPRYKVAKRGQDVALRCDPISGHVSLFWYQQALGQGPEFLTYFQNEAQLDKSGLPSDRFFAERPEGSVSTLKIQRTQQEDSAVYLCASSFPRDTEAFFGQGTRLTVV.

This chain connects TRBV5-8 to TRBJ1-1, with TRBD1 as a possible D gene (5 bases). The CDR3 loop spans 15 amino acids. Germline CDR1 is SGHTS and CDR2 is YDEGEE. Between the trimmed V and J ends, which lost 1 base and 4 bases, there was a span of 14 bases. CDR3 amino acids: CASSLYIPGGTEAFF. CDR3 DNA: TGTGCCAGCAGCTTGTATATCCCCGGGGGCACTGAAGCTTTCTTT.

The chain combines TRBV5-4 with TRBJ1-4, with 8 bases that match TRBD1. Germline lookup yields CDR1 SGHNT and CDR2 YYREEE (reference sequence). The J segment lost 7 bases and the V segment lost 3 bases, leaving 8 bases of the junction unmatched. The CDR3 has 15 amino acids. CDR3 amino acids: CASSSLTGGSEKLFF. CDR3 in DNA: TGTGCCAGCAGCTCCCTCACAGGGGGAAGTGAAAAACTGTTTTTT.

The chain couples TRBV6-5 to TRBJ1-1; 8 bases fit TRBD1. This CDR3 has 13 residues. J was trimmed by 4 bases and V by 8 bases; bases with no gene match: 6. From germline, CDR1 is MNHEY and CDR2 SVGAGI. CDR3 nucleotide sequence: TGTGCCAGCCCCAGGGGGCAGGGCACTGAAGCTTTCTTT. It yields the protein CASPRGQGTEAFF.

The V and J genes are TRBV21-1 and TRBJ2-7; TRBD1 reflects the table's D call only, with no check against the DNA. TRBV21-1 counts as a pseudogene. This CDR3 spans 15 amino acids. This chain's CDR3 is CASSNPVPGQMEQYF. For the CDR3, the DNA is TGTGCCAGCAGCAACCCTGTCCCGGGACAGATGGAGCAGTACTTC.

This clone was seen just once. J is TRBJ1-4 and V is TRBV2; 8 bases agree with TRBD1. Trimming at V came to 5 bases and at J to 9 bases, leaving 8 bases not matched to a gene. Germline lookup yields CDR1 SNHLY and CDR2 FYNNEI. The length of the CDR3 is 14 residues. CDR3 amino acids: CASSLTGARQKLFF. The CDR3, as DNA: TGTGCCAGCAGTCTGACAGGGGCGCGACAAAAACTGTTTTTT. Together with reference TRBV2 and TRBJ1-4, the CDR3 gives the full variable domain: EPEVTQTPSHQVTQMGQEVILRCVPISNHLYFYWYRQILGQKVEFLVSFYNNEISEKSEIFDDQFSVERPDGSNFTLKIRSTKLEDSAMYFCASSLTGARQKLFFGSGTQLSVL.

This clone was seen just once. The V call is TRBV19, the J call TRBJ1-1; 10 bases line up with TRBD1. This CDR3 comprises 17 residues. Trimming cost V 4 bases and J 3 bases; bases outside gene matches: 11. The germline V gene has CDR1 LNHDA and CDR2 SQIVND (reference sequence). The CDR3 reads CASSRGTGAPGDTEAFF. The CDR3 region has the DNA TGTGCCAGTAGTAGGGGGACAGGGGCCCCCGGGGACACTGAAGCTTTCTTT.

CDR3 protein: CASSLTGSPDIGELFF. The CDR3 DNA reads TGTGCCAGCAGCCTTACCGGGAGCCCGGACATCGGGGAGCTGTTTTTT. V gene TRBV9 combines with J gene TRBJ2-2, with TRBD2 as a possible D gene (6 bases). Germline V gene data show CDR1 as SGDLS and CDR2 as YYNGEE. Trimming took off 4 bases at V and 7 bases at J, with 20 bases between the two ends. The CDR3 runs 16 residues.

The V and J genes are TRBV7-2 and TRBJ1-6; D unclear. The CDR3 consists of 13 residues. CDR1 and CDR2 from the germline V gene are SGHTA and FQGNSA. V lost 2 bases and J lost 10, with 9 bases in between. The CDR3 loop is CASSLSRESPLHF. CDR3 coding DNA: TGTGCCAGCAGCTTATCTAGGGAGTCACCCCTCCACTTT.

In DNA form, the CDR3 reads TGTGCCAGTAGTATCCGACAGGTCGGCTCCTACAATGAGCAGTTCTTC. Residues: CASSIRQVGSYNEQFF. The chain carries TRBV19 and TRBJ2-1; a weak D match, TRBD1 (6 bases). V was pared by 3 bases and J by 0 bases, with 12 bases between. The V gene's germline CDR1 is LNHDA and CDR2 SQIVND (reference sequence). The CDR3 extends over 16 amino acids.

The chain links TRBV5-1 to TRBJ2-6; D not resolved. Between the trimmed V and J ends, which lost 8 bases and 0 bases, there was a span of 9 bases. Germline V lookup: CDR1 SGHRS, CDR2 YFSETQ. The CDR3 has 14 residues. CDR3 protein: CASAPPSGANVLTF. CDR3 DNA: TGCGCCAGTGCGCCCCCCTCTGGGGCCAACGTCCTGACTTTC.

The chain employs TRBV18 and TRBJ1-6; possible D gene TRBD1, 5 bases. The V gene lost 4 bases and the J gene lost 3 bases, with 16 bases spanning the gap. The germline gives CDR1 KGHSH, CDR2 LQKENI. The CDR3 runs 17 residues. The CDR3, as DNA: TGTGCCAGCTCACTTGATAGGGGCAGACGCTATAATTCACCCCTCCACTTT. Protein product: CASSLDRGRRYNSPLHF.

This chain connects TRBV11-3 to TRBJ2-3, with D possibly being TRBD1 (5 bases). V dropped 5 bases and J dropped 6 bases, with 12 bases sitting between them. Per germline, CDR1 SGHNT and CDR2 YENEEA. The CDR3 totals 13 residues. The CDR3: CASSDGRQDTQYF. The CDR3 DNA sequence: TGTGCCAGCAGCGACGGGCGACAGGATACGCAGTATTTT. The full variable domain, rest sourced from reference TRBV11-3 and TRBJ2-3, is EAGVVQSPRYKIIEKKQPVAFWCNPISGHNTLYWYLQNLGQGPELLIRYENEEAVDDSQLPKDRFSAERLKGVDSTLKIQPAELGDSAVYLCASSDGRQDTQYFGPGTRLTVL.

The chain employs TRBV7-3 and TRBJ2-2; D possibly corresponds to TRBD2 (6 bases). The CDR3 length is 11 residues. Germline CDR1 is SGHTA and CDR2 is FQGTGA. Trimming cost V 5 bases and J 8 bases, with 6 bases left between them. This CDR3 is CASSREGELFF. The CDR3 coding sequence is TGTGCCAGCAGCCGGGAGGGGGAGCTGTTTTTT.

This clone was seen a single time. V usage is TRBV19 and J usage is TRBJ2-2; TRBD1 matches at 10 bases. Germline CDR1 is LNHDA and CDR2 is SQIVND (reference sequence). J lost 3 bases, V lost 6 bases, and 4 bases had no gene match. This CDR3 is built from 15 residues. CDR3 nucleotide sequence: TGTGCCAGTAGACCGGGACAGGGGTACACCGGGGAGCTGTTTTTT. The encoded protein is CASRPGQGYTGELFF.

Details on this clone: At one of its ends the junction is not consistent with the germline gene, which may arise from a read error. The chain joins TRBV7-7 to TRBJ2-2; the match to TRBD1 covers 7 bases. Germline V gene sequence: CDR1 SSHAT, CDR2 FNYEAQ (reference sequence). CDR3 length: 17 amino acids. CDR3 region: CASSLAPGQGVTGELFF. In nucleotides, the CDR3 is TGTGCTAGCAGCTTAGCGCCGGGGCAGGGGGTCACCGGGGAGCTGTTTTTT.